The T cell receptor beta chain described here comes from a study of cytotoxic CD8 clonotypes in ibrutinib-treated CLL. At the level of the study: By median roughly 74 months, around twelve had progressed and approximately 14 stayed remitted; responses had been 2 complete and around 25 partial. Following a median 12 months of treatment, with a range of 6 to 36, response samples were taken. Whole-study findings and limits: The clonality rise at ibrutinib response reflected private clonotype expansion. The clonality went up when patients responded to ibrutinib and dropped back toward baseline at progression.

Repertoires were generated with immunoSEQ multiplex PCR, while TCRdb's copy carries only in-frame clones and drops some. This sample has around 76,000 clones, with over 65% found just once. The V gene's germline CDR1 is ENHRY and CDR2 SYGVKD. The CDR3 spans 15 residues. J was trimmed by 6 bases and V by 5 bases; bases with no gene match: 12. In the case of this clone: No antigen is known for it.

The sample in question was PBMCs, obtained after 24 months of ibrutinib treatment. The TCR was taken from a human donor with chronic lymphocytic leukemia. The chain links TRBV10-3 to TRBJ1-2, with 7 bases that match TRBD1. Here the CDR3 reads CAISSRTGGTDGYTF. The CDR3, as DNA: TGTGCCATCAGTTCACGGACAGGAGGGACCGATGGCTACACCTTC.